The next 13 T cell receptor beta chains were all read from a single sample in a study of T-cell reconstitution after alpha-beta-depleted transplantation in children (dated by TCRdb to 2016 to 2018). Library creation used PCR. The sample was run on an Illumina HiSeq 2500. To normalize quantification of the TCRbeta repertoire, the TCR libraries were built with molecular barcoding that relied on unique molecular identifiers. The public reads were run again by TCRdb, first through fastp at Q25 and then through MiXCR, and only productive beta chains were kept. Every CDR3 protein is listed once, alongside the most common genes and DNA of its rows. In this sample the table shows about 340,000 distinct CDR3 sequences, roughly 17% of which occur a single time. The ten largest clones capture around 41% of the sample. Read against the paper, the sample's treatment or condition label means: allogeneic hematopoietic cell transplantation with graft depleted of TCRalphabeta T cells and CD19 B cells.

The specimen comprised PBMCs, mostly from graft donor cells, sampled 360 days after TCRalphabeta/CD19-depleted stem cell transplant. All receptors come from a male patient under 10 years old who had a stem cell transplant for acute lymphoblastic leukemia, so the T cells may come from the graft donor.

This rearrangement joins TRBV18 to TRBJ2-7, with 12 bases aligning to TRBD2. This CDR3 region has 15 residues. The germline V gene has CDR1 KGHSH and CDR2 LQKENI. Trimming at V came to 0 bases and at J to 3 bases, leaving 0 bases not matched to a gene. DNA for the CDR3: TGTGCCAGCTCACCACCGGGACTAGCGGGCTACGAGCAGTACTTC. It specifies CASSPPGLAGYEQYF. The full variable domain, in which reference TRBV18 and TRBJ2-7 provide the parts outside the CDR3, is NAGVMQNPRHLVRRRGQEARLRCSPMKGHSHVYWYRQLPEEGLKFMVYLQKENIIDESGMPKERFSAEFPKEGPSILRIQQVVRGDSAAYFCASSPPGLAGYEQYFGPGTRLTVT.

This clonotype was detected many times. The CDR3 spells CAPEGKCTDKEENSPLHF. CDR3 nucleotide sequence: TGTGCCCCTGAGGGGAAGTGCACCGATAAAGAGGAGAATTCACCCCTCCACTTT. The chain carries TRBV21-1 and TRBJ1-6; the DNA was not compared with TRBD1, the D call given in the table. TRBV21-1 is a pseudogene. The CDR3 sequence is 18 residues long.

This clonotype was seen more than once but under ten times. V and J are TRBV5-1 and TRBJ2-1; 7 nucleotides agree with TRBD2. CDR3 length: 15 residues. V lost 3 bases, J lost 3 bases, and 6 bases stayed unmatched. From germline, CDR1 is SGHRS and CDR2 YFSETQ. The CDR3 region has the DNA TGCGCCAGCAGCTCGTTTTGGGGGGGCTACAATGAGCAGTTCTTC. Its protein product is CASSSFWGGYNEQFF.

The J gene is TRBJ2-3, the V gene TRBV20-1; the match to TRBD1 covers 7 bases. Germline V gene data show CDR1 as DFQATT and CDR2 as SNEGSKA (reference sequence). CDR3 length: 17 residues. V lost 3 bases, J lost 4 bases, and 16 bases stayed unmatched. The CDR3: CSASGQDAYLVADTQYF. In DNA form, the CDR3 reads TGCAGTGCTAGCGGACAGGACGCCTACCTGGTCGCAGATACGCAGTATTTT.

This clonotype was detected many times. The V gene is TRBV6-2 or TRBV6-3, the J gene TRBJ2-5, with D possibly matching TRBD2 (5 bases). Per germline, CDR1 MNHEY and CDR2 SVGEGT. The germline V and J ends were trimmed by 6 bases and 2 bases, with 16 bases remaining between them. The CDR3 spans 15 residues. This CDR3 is CASSQSRVYQETQYF. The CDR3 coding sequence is TGTGCCAGCAGCCAATCGAGGGTTTATCAAGAGACCCAGTACTTC.

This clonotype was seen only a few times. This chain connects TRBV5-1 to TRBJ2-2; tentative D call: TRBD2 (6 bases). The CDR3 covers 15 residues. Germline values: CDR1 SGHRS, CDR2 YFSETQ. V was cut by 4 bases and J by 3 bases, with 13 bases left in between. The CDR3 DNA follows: TGCGCCAGCAGCCGCCGGAGGGCAGACACCGGGGAGCTGTTTTTT. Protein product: CASSRRRADTGELFF. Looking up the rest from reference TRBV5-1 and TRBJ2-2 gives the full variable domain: KAGVTQTPRYLIKTRGQQVTLSCSPISGHRSVSWYQQTPGQGLQFLFEYFSETQRNKGNFPGRFSGRQFSNSRSEMNVSTLELGDSALYLCASSRRRADTGELFFGEGSRLTVL.

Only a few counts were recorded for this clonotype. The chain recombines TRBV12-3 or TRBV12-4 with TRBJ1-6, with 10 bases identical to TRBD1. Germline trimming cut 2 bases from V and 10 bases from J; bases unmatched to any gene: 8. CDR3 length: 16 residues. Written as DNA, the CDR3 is TGTGCCAGCAGTTTACTCGGGGGACAGGGGAACTCACCCCTCCACTTT. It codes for CASSLLGGQGNSPLHF.

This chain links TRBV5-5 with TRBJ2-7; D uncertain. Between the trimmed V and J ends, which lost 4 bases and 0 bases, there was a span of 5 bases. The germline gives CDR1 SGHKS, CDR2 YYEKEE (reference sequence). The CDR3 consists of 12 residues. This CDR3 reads CASSRPSYEQYF. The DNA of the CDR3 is TGTGCCAGCAGCCGACCCTCCTACGAGCAGTACTTC.

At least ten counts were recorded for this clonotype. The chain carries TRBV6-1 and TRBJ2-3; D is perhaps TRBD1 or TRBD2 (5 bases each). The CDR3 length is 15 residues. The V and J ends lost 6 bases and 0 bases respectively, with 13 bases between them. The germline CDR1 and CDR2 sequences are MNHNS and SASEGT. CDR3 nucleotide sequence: TGTGCCAGCAGATCCTATTGGGGGAGCACAGATACGCAGTATTTT. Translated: CASRSYWGSTDTQYF.

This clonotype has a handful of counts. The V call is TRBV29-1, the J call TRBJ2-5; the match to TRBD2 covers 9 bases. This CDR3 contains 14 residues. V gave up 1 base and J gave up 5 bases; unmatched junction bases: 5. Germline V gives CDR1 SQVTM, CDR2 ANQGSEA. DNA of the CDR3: TGCAGCGTTGAAGTAGCGGGAGCGGGCGAGACCCAGTACTTC. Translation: CSVEVAGAGETQYF. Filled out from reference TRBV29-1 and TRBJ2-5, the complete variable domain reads SAVISQKPSRDICQRGTSLTIQCQVDSQVTMMFWYRQQPGQSLTLIATANQGSEATYESGFVIDKFPISRPNLTFSTLTVSNMSPEDSSIYLCSVEVAGAGETQYFGPGTRLLVL.

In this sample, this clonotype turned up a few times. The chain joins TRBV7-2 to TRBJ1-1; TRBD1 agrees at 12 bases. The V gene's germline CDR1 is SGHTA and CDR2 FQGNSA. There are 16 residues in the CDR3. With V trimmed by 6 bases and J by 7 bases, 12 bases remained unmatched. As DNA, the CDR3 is TGTGCCAGCAGACCCGGGACAGGGGGCTTTCAGGTTGAAGCTTTCTTT. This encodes CASRPGTGGFQVEAFF.

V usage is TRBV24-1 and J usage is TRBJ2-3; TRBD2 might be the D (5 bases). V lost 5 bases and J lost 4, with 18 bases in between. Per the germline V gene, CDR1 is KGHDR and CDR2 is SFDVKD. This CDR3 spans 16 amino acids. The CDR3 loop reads CATSGGPRATSDTQYF. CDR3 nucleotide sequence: TGTGCCACCAGTGGAGGGCCCCGAGCAACATCAGATACGCAGTATTTT.

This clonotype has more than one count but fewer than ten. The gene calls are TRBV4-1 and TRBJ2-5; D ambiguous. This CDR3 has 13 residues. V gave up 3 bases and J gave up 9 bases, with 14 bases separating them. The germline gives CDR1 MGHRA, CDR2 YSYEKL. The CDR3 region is CASSQVGRGAQYF. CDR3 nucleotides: TGCGCCAGCAGCCAGGTCGGCCGTGGGGCCCAGTACTTC.